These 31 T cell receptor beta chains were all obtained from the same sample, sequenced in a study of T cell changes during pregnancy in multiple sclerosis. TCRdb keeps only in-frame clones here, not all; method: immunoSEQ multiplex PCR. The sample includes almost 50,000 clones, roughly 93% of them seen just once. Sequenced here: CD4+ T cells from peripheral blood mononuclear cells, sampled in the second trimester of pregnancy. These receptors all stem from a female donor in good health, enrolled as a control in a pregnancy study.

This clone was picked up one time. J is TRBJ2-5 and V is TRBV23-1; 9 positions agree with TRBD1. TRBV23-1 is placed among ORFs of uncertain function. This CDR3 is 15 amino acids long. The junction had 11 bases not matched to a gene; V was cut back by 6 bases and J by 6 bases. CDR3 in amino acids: CASSPTRDRVKTQYF. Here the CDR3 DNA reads TGCGCCAGCAGCCCTACCAGGGACAGGGTAAAGACCCAGTACTTC.

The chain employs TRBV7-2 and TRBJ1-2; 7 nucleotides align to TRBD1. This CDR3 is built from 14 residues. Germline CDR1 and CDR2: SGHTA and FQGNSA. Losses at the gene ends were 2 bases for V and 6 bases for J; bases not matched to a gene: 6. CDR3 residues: CASSLSRGADGYTF. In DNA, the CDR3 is TGTGCCAGCAGCTTATCCAGGGGGGCCGATGGCTACACCTTC.

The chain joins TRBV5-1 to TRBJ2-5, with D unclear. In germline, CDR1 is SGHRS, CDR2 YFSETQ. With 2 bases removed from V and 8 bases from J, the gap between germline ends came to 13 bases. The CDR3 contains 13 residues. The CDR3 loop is CASSFVNPKTQYF. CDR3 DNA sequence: TGCGCCAGCAGCTTCGTCAACCCTAAAACCCAGTACTTC.

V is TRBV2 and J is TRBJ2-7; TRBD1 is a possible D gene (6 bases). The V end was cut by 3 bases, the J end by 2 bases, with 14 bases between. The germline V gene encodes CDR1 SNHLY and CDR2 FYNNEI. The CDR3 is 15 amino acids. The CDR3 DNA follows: TGTGCCAGCAGTGATACGGCAGGGGCAACCTACGAGCAGTACTTC. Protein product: CASSDTAGATYEQYF.

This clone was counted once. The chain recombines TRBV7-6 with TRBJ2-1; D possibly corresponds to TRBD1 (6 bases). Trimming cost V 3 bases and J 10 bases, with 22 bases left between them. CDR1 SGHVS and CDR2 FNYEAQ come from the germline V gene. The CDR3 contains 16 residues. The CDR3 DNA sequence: TGTGCCAGCAGCTTTATCCGGACAGTGTCTCTCGAGGAGCAGTTCTTC. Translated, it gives CASSFIRTVSLEEQFF.

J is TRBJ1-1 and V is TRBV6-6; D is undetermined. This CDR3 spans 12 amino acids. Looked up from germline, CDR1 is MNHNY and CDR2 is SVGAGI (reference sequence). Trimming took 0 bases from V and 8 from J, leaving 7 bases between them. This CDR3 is CASSYSQAEAFF. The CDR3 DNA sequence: TGTGCCAGCAGTTACTCCCAGGCCGAAGCTTTCTTT.

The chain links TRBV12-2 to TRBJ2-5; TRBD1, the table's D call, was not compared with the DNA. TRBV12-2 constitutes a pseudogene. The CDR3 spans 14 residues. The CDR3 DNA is TGTGCAAGTCGCTTAGCTGTCAGAAAAGAGACCCAGTACTTC. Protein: CASRLAVRKETQYF.

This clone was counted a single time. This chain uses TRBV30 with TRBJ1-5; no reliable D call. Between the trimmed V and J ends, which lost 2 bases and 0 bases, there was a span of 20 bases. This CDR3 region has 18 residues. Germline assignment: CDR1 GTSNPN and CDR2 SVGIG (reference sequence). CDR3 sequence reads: CAWSKSRLASGSNQPQHF. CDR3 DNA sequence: TGTGCCTGGAGTAAATCCCGCCTCGCGTCAGGTAGCAATCAGCCCCAGCATTTT. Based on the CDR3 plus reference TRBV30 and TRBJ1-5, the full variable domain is SQTIHQWPATLVQPVGSPLSLECTVEGTSNPNLYWYRQAAGRGLQLLFYSVGIGQISSEVPQNLSASRPQDRQFILSSKKLLLSDSGFYLCAWSKSRLASGSNQPQHFGDGTRLSIL.

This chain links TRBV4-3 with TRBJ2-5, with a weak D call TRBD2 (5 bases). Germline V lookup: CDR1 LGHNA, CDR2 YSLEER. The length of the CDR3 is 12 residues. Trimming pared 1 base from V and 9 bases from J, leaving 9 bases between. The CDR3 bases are TGCGCCAGCAGCCAAGGGACCGGGGCCCAGTACTTC. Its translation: CASSQGTGAQYF.

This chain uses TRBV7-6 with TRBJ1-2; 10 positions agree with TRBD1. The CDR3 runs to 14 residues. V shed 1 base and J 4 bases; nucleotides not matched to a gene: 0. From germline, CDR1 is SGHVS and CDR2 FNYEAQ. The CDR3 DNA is TGTGCCAGCAGCTTAGGGGACAGGGGCTATGGCTACACCTTC. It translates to CASSLGDRGYGYTF. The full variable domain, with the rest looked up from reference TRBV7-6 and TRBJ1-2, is GAGVSQSPRYKVTKRGQDVALRCDPISGHVSLYWYRQALGQGPEFLTYFNYEAQQDKSGLPNDRFSAERPEGSISTLTIQRTEQRDSAMYRCASSLGDRGYGYTFGSGTRLTVV.

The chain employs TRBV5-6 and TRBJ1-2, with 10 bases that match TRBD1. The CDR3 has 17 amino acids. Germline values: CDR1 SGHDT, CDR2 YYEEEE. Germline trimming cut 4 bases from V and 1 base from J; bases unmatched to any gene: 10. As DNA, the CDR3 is TGTGCCAGCAGCCTCGCGCCTGGACAGGGGGTTAACTATGGCTACACCTTC. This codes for CASSLAPGQGVNYGYTF.

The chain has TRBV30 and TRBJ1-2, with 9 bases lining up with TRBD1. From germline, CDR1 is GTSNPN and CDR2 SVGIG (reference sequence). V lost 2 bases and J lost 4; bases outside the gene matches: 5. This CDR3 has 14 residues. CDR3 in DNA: TGTGCCTGGAGTCCCGGGACAGGGACCTATGGCTACACCTTC. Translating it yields CAWSPGTGTYGYTF.

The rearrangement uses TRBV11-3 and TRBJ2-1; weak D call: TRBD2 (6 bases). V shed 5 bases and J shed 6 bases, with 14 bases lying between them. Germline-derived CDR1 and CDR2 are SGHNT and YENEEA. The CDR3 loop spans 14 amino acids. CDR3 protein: CASSGGTVPNEQFF. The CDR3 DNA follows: TGTGCCAGCAGCGGGGGGACGGTCCCCAATGAGCAGTTCTTC.

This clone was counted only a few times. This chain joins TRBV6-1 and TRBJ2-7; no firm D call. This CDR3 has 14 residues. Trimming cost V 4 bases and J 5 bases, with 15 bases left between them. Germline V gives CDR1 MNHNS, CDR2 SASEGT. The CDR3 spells CASSGVRVRDEQYF. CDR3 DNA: TGTGCCAGCAGTGGCGTCCGGGTCCGTGACGAGCAGTACTTC.

CDR3 in amino acids: CATSGGTSEYSDTQYF. CDR3 DNA sequence: TGTGCCACCAGCGGAGGGACTAGCGAGTATTCAGATACGCAGTATTTT. The chain recombines TRBV15 with TRBJ2-3; 10 nucleotides align to TRBD2. V was clipped by 5 bases and J by 4 bases; unmatched bases: 9. CDR3 length: 16 amino acids. The germline V gene encodes CDR1 LNHNV and CDR2 YYDKDF (reference sequence).

The CDR3 is CASSGQGTFEAFF. The CDR3 DNA follows: TGTGCCAGCTCGGGACAGGGGACTTTCGAAGCTTTCTTT. V gene TRBV18 combines with J gene TRBJ1-1; TRBD1 agrees at 10 bases. This CDR3 has 13 residues. Germline values: CDR1 KGHSH, CDR2 LQKENI. The J segment lost 8 bases and the V segment lost 6 bases, leaving 6 bases of the junction unmatched.

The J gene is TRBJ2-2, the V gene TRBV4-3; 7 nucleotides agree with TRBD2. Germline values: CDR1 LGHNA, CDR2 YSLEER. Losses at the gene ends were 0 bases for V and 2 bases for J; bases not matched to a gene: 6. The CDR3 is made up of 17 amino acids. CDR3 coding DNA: TGCGCCAGCAGCCAAGAGCGGCTAGCGGTAAACACCGGGGAGCTGTTTTTT. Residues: CASSQERLAVNTGELFF.

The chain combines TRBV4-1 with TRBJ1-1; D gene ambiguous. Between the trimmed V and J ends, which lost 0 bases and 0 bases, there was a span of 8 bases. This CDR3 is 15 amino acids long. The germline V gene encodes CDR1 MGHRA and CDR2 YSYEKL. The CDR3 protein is CASSQDYFMNTEAFF. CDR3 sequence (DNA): TGCGCCAGCAGCCAAGATTACTTCATGAACACTGAAGCTTTCTTT.

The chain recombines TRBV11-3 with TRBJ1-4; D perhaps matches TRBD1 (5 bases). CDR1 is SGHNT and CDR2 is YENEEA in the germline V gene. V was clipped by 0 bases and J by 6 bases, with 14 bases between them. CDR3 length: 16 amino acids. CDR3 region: CASSLDSGRRDEKLFF. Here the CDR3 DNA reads TGTGCCAGCAGCTTAGACTCAGGGAGGCGAGATGAAAAACTGTTTTTT.

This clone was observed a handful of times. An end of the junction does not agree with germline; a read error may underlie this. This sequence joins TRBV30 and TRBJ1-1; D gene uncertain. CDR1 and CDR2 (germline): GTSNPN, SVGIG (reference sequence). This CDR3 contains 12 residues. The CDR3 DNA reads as TGTGCATGGAGTTTAGTGAACACTGAAGCTTTCTTT. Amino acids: CAWSLVNTEAFF.

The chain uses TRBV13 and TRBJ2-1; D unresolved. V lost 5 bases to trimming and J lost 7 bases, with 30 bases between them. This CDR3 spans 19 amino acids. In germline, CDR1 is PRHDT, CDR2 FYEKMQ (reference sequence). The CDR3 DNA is TGTGCCAGCAGCCGAAACCCTACATCCCGGGTTAGTAGTGGGAATGAGCAGTTCTTC. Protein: CASSRNPTSRVSSGNEQFF.

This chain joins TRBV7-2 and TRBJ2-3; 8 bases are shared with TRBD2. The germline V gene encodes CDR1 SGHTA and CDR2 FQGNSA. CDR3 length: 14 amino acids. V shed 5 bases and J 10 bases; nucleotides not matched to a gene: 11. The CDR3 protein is CASSPTGGVGAQYF. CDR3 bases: TGTGCCAGCAGCCCGACCGGGGGGGTTGGGGCGCAGTATTTT.

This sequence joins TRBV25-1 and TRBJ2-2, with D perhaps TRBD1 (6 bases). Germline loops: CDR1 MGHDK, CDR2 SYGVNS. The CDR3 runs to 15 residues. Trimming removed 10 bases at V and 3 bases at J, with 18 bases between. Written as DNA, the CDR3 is TGTGCCACCGCCTCCTCCAGGGGAGACACCGGGGAGCTGTTTTTT. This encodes CATASSRGDTGELFF.

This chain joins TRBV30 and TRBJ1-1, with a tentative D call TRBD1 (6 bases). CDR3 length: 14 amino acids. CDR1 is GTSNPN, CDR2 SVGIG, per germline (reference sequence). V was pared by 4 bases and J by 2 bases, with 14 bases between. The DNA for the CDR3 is TGTGCCTGGACTAGGGGGGGGGCCAACACTGAAGCTTTCTTT. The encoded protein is CAWTRGGANTEAFF.

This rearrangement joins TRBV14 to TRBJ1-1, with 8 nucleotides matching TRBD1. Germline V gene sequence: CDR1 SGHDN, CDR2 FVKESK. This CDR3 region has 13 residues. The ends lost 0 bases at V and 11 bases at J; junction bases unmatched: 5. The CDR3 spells CASSQDLDRAAFF. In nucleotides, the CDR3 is TGTGCCAGCAGCCAAGATCTGGACAGGGCCGCTTTCTTT.

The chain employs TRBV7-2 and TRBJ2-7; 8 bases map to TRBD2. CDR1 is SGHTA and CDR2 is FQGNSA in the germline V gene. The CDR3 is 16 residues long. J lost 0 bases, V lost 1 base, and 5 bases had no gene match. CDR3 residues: CASSLGWSGGSYEQYF. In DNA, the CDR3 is TGTGCCAGCAGCTTAGGATGGAGCGGGGGCTCCTACGAGCAGTACTTC. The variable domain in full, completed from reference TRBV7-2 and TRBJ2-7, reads GAGVSQSPSNKVTEKGKDVELRCDPISGHTALYWYRQSLGQGLEFLIYFQGNSAPDKSGLPSDRFSAERTGGSVSTLTIQRTQQEDSAVYLCASSLGWSGGSYEQYFGPGTRLTVT.

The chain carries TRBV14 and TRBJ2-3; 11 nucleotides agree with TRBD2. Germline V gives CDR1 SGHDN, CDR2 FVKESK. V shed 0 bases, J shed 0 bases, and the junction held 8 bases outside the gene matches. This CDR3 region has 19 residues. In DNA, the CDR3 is TGTGCCAGCAGCCAAGAAGGACTAGCGGGCGAGATTAGCACAGATACGCAGTATTTT. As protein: CASSQEGLAGEISTDTQYF.

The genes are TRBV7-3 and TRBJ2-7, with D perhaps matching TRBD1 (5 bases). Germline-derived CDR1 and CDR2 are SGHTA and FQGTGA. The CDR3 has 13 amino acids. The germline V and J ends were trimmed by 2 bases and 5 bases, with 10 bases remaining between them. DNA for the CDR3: TGTGCCAGCAGCTTATCCCCCAGGGACGAGCAGTACTTC. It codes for CASSLSPRDEQYF.

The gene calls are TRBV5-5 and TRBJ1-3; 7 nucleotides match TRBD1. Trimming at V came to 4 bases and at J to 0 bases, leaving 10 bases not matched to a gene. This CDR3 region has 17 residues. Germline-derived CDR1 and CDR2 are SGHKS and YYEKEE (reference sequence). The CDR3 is CASSQRQGAHSGNTIYF. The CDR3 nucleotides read TGTGCCAGCAGCCAGAGACAGGGCGCACACTCTGGAAACACCATATATTTT.

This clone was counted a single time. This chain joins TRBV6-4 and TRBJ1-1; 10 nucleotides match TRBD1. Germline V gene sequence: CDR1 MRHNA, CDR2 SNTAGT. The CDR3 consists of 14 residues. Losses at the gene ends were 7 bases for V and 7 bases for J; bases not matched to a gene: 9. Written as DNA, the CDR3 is TGTGCCAGCACCCCGGACAGGGGGTTGGGTGAAGCTTTCTTT. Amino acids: CASTPDRGLGEAFF.

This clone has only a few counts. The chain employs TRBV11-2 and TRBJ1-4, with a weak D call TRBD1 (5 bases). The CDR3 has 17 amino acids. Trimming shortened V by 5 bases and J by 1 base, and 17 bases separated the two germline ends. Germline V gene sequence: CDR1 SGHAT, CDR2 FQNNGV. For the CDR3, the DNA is TGTGCCAGCAGCCCCAACTCGGGGGTCGGAACTAATGAAAAACTGTTTTTT. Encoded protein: CASSPNSGVGTNEKLFF.